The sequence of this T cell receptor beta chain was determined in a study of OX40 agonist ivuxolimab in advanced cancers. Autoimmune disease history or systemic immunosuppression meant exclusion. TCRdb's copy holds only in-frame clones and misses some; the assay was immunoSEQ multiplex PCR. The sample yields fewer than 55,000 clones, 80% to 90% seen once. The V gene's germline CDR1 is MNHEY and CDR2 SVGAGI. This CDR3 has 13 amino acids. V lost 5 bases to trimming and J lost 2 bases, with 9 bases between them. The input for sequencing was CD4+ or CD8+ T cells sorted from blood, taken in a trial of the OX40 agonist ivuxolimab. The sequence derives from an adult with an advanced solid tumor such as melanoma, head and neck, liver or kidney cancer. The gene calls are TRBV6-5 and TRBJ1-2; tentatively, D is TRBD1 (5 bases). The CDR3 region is CASSGAQNYGYTF. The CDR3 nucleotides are TGTGCCAGCAGTGGGGCGCAGAACTATGGCTACACCTTC.